This entry lists 20 T cell receptor beta chains sequenced from one sample in a study of blood T cells in healthy people across ages. A second PCR, run for about 6 to 11 cycles, used a sample-barcoded 5' primer plus a J-beta primer mix. A single record per CDR3 protein comes from TCRdb applying MiXCR to the 5' RACE reads. The sample includes about 760,000 distinct CDR3 sequences, roughly three fifths of them seen just once. Sequencing used blood. The origin of the receptors is a middle-aged man in good health.

The rearrangement joins TRBV6-1 to TRBJ1-3; TRBD1 is a possible D gene (6 bases). CDR1 and CDR2 from the germline V gene are MNHNS and SASEGT. CDR3 size: 15 residues. Trimming stripped 2 bases from V and 1 base from J, with 9 bases between. CDR3 residues: CASSESGTSGNTIYF. The DNA of the CDR3 is TGTGCCAGCAGTGAATCCGGGACATCTGGAAACACCATATATTTT.

The V gene is TRBV6-1, the J gene TRBJ2-4, with D possibly TRBD1 on 5 matching bases. V lost 2 bases and J lost 7, with 9 bases in between. The CDR3 contains 13 residues. CDR1 and CDR2 from the germline V gene are MNHNS and SASEGT. CDR3 region: CASSESKGNIQYF. CDR3 coding DNA: TGTGCCAGCAGTGAATCAAAGGGGAACATTCAGTACTTC.

The V and J genes are TRBV5-1 and TRBJ2-5, with 8 bases identical to TRBD1. This CDR3 has 14 amino acids. V lost 0 bases, J lost 11 bases, and 9 bases stayed unmatched. Germline V gene lookup returns CDR1 SGHRS and CDR2 YFSETQ. CDR3 nucleotide sequence: TGCGCCAGCAGCTTGGTCCAGGGGGCGAGGGAGCAGTACTTC. Translated: CASSLVQGAREQYF.

This chain uses TRBV29-1 with TRBJ2-5; D is ambiguous. Per the germline V gene, CDR1 is SQVTM and CDR2 is ANQGSEA. The V gene lost 4 bases and the J gene lost 5 bases, with 11 bases spanning the gap. CDR3 length: 12 amino acids. This CDR3 is CSVVKGTETQYF. The DNA of the CDR3 is TGCAGCGTTGTGAAGGGAACGGAGACCCAGTACTTC.

V is TRBV14 and J is TRBJ1-2; D perhaps matches TRBD1 (6 bases). The ends were cut back, 4 bases at V and 3 bases at J, with 12 bases in the middle. CDR1 is SGHDN and CDR2 is FVKESK in the germline V gene. There are 14 residues in the CDR3. CDR3 nucleotides: TGTGCCAGCAGCCGAGGGGGGATTTACTATGGCTACACCTTC. It specifies CASSRGGIYYGYTF.

This rearrangement joins TRBV10-2 to TRBJ2-6; a possible D gene is TRBD2 (5 bases). Germline V gives CDR1 WSHSY, CDR2 SAAADI. The CDR3 consists of 12 residues. V lost 11 bases and J 11 bases, leaving 16 bases between the germline ends. DNA of the CDR3: TGCGCCGGACGAGCGGACGGCGACGTCCTGACTTTC. Protein sequence: CAGRADGDVLTF.

Turning to this clonotype: At one end the junction does not follow the germline gene, possibly because of a read error. The chain uses TRBV9 and TRBJ1-5, with D possibly matching TRBD1 (5 bases). CDR3 length equals 16 residues. Germline assignment: CDR1 SGDLS and CDR2 YYNGEE. CDR3 in DNA: TGTGCCAGCGGCGTAAGCGGGGCGCGGGGCAATCAGCCCCAGCATTTT. It encodes CASGVSGARGNQPQHF. Together with reference TRBV9 and TRBJ1-5, the CDR3 gives the full variable domain: DSGVTQTPKHLITATGQRVTLRCSPRSGDLSVYWYQQSLDQGLQFLIQYYNGEERAKGNILERFSAQQFPDLHSELNLSSLELGDSALYFCASGVSGARGNQPQHFGDGTRLSIL.

This clonotype was observed a handful of times. The chain combines TRBV12-3 or TRBV12-4 with TRBJ2-7; 7 bases match TRBD2. V was pared by 8 bases and J by 0 bases, with 10 bases of the junction left unmatched. This CDR3 is 15 amino acids long. CDR3 sequence (DNA): TGTGCCAGCGGGTCATCCCTAGCGGTCTCCTACGAGCAGTACTTC. Amino acid sequence: CASGSSLAVSYEQYF.

The chain couples TRBV20-1 to TRBJ2-6; D is possibly TRBD2 (6 bases). The CDR3 extends over 17 amino acids. Germline CDR1 is DFQATT and CDR2 is SNEGSKA (reference sequence). Deletions cut 2 bases from V and 2 bases from J, with 16 bases between. The chain's CDR3 is CSARKILGGPGANVLTF. The CDR3 DNA is TGCAGTGCTAGAAAGATCTTGGGGGGTCCTGGGGCCAACGTCCTGACTTTC.

The genes are TRBV6-5 and TRBJ2-7, with D perhaps matching TRBD2 (5 bases). TRBJ2-5 matches the DNA end more closely, so the J call is doubtful. The germline V gene has CDR1 MNHEY and CDR2 SVGAGI. CDR3 length equals 13 residues. CDR3 amino acids: CASIATSGETQYF. In nucleotides, the CDR3 is TGTGCCAGCATAGCGACCTCGGGGGAGACCCAGTACTTC.

This chain connects TRBV5-4 to TRBJ2-1, with 11 bases aligning to TRBD2. With V trimmed by 2 bases and J by 7 bases, 8 bases remained unmatched. Germline V lookup: CDR1 SGHNT, CDR2 YYREEE (reference sequence). The CDR3 has 16 residues. The CDR3 nucleotides read TGTGCCAGCAGCTTTCTAGCGGGAGGAGGTAGGAATGAGCAGTTCTTC. Translation: CASSFLAGGGRNEQFF.

This chain uses TRBV6-5 with TRBJ2-3, with 9 bases that match TRBD2. CDR1 is MNHEY, CDR2 SVGAGI, per germline. J gave up 8 bases and V 4 bases, and 13 bases lay outside the gene matches. CDR3 length equals 16 residues. DNA for the CDR3: TGTGCCAGCAGTTCCTTAGCAAGCGGGGGGAAGGGTACGCAGTATTTT. Translated: CASSSLASGGKGTQYF.

About this clonotype itself: The junction departs from the called germline gene at one end, perhaps through a read error. The chain links TRBV7-3 to TRBJ1-2, with a possible D match to TRBD1 (5 bases). CDR1 SGHTA and CDR2 FQGTGA come from the germline V gene. The CDR3 sequence is 16 residues long. The CDR3 nucleotides are TGTGTCAGCAGCCCATATCACATCAGGGCCTCCTATGGCTACACCTTC. It is translated as CVSSPYHIRASYGYTF.

The rearrangement uses TRBV5-4 and TRBJ2-4; D may correspond to TRBD1 or TRBD2 (6 bases each). The end of the DNA aligns better with TRBJ2-7, so the J call may be wrong. Germline V gene data show CDR1 as SGHNT and CDR2 as YYREEE (reference sequence). This CDR3 has 16 residues. The CDR3 region is CASSLGYGGTLYEQYF. As DNA, the CDR3 is TGTGCCAGCAGCTTGGGTTACGGGGGCACCCTCTACGAGCAGTACTTC.

This clonotype has a handful of counts. The rearrangement joins TRBV5-1 to TRBJ1-1; D perhaps matches TRBD1 (6 bases). Germline V gene sequence: CDR1 SGHRS, CDR2 YFSETQ. The CDR3 totals 14 residues. The V and J ends lost 4 bases and 5 bases respectively, with 15 bases between them. This CDR3 reads CASSPVRGTTEAFF. CDR3 DNA: TGCGCCAGCAGCCCCGTAAGGGGGACGACTGAAGCTTTCTTT.

The chain combines TRBV10-3 with TRBJ1-1; 11 positions match TRBD1. Trimming took 7 bases from V and 4 from J; bases not matched to a gene: 8. The CDR3 contains 15 residues. CDR1 is ENHRY, CDR2 SYGVKD, per germline. CDR3 bases: TGTGCCATCACTACGGACAGGGGGCAGCTCACTGAAGCTTTCTTT. Protein sequence: CAITTDRGQLTEAFF.

The chain links TRBV11-2 to TRBJ1-6; D uncertain. The CDR3 runs 14 residues. From germline, CDR1 is SGHAT and CDR2 FQNNGV. V was cut by 2 bases and J by 5 bases, with 7 bases left in between. The CDR3 DNA is TGTGCCAGCAGCTTAAGGGTTAATAATTCACCCCTCCACTTT. Translation gives CASSLRVNNSPLHF.

This sequence joins TRBV6-2 or TRBV6-3 and TRBJ1-5; no firm D call. Germline V gene lookup returns CDR1 MNHEY and CDR2 SVGEGT. V was pared by 6 bases and J by 4 bases, with 19 bases between. The CDR3 consists of 16 residues. CDR3 DNA: TGTGCCAGCAGGTCTTCGGACGGAGTACGAAATCAGCCCCAGCATTTT. Translated: CASRSSDGVRNQPQHF.

The gene calls are TRBV7-2 and TRBJ2-1, with TRBD2 identical over 8 bases. The CDR3 is 20 residues long. V lost 3 bases to trimming and J lost 5 bases; unmatched junction nucleotides: 21. Germline V gene sequence: CDR1 SGHTA, CDR2 FQGNSA. The chain's CDR3 is CASSFLPGLGRPTRDNEQFF. The CDR3 DNA is TGTGCCAGCAGCTTCCTGCCGGGACTAGGGAGACCCACGCGGGACAATGAGCAGTTCTTC.

V and J are TRBV10-3 and TRBJ2-3; 7 bases fit TRBD2. Trimming removed 0 bases from V and 7 bases from J; junction bases left unmatched: 7. This CDR3 is built from 15 residues. The germline V gene encodes CDR1 ENHRY and CDR2 SYGVKD. The CDR3 loop is CAISESAGDRNTQYF. DNA of the CDR3: TGTGCCATCAGTGAGTCTGCGGGAGATAGAAATACGCAGTATTTT.